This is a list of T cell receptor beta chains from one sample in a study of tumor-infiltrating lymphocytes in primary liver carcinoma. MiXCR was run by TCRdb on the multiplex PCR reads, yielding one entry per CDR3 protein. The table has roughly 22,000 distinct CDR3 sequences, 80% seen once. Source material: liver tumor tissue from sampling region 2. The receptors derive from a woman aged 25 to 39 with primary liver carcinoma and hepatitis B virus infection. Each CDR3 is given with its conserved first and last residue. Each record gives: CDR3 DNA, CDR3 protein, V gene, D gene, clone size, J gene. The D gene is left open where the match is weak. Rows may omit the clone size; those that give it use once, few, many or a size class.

CDR3nt: TGTGCCAGCAACCGCCACCAAACAAGCAATGAGCAGTCCTTC
CDR3aa: CASNRHQTSNEQSF
v_gene: TRBV14
d_gene: -
abundance: -
j_gene: TRBJ2-1

CDR3nt: TGTGCCATTAGTTCAGCCAGTGAGCAGTACTTC
CDR3aa: CAISSASEQYF
v_gene: TRBV11-2
d_gene: -
abundance: -
j_gene: TRBJ2-7

CDR3nt: TGTACCAGCAGTTTAGTAGCGAGAAGCACAGATAGGCAGTATTTT
CDR3aa: CTSSLVARSTDRQYF
v_gene: TRBV11-2
d_gene: -
abundance: -
j_gene: TRBJ2-3

CDR3nt: TGTGGCAGCAACGCTCGGGAGAGGGGGCGCAAGAGGTGGAGTAACACTGAAGCTTTCTTT
CDR3aa: CGSNARERGRKRWSNTEAFF
v_gene: TRBV11-2
d_gene: TRBD1
abundance: -
j_gene: TRBJ1-1

CDR3nt: TGCAGAGTCGAGACAGGGAGAACTAAAGCTTTCTTT
CDR3aa: CRVETGRTKAFF
v_gene: TRBV29-1
d_gene: TRBD1
abundance: -
j_gene: TRBJ1-1

CDR3nt: TGTGCCAACAGCTTGGCACCCAGAGTTACTGGGGAACTGTTTTTT
CDR3aa: CANSLAPRVTGELFF
v_gene: TRBV5-6
d_gene: -
abundance: -
j_gene: TRBJ2-2

CDR3nt: TGTGCGAGCAGCTTCGGATTGGAGCAGTACTTC
CDR3aa: CASSFGLEQYF
v_gene: TRBV28
d_gene: -
abundance: -
j_gene: TRBJ2-7

CDR3nt: TGCAACGTCGCGCCGAGCACAGATACGCAGTATTTT
CDR3aa: CNVAPSTDTQYF
v_gene: TRBV29-1
d_gene: -
abundance: once
j_gene: TRBJ2-3

CDR3nt: TGCGCCAGCATCTCGGACCGTTGGAACACTGAAGCATTCTTT
CDR3aa: CASISDRWNTEAFF
v_gene: TRBV5-1
d_gene: -
abundance: -
j_gene: TRBJ1-1

CDR3nt: TGTGTTAACAGCTCGCCCCGAGCGGGAGGCCCGAACACCGGGGAGCTGTTTTTT
CDR3aa: CVNSSPRAGGPNTGELFF
v_gene: TRBV11-2
d_gene: TRBD2
abundance: few
j_gene: TRBJ2-2

CDR3nt: TGTGCCATCAGTGAAACCTTGGCGACTAGCGCCTACAATGAGCAGTTCTTC
CDR3aa: CAISETLATSAYNEQFF
v_gene: TRBV10-3
d_gene: TRBD2
abundance: -
j_gene: TRBJ2-1

CDR3nt: TGTACCAGCAGTTTTCGGGTAGACGAGCAGTACTTC
CDR3aa: CTSSFRVDEQYF
v_gene: TRBV28
d_gene: -
abundance: -
j_gene: TRBJ2-7

CDR3nt: TGTGCCAGCAGCGTACTCGGAGATGAGCAGTTCTTC
CDR3aa: CASSVLGDEQFF
v_gene: TRBV9
d_gene: -
abundance: few
j_gene: TRBJ2-1

CDR3nt: TGCGCCAGCAGCTGGAGTTTGGGGGAAGCCGACATAGATACGCAGTATTTT
CDR3aa: CASSWSLGEADIDTQYF
v_gene: TRBV5-1
d_gene: -
abundance: -
j_gene: TRBJ2-3

CDR3nt: TGTGCCAGCAGCCTCCTAGGAGTAGACTACGAGCAGTACTTC
CDR3aa: CASSLLGVDYEQYF
v_gene: TRBV5-5
d_gene: -
abundance: -
j_gene: TRBJ2-7

CDR3nt: TGTGCTAGCAGTTTTTCCCCTCCTAGTACAGATACGCAGTATTTT
CDR3aa: CASSFSPPSTDTQYF
v_gene: TRBV12-3/TRBV12-4
d_gene: -
abundance: few
j_gene: TRBJ2-3

CDR3nt: TGTGTTAGCAGCTCCCGGACAGGGCTTGCCGATGAAAAACTGTTTTTT
CDR3aa: CVSSSRTGLADEKLFF
v_gene: TRBV7-9
d_gene: TRBD1
abundance: -
j_gene: TRBJ1-4

CDR3nt: TGTGCCAGTAGGGAGAGGAGTGCCCCCCTTTCATCCCTCCACTTT
CDR3aa: CASRERSAPLSSLHF
v_gene: TRBV6-5
d_gene: -
abundance: -
j_gene: TRBJ1-6

CDR3nt: TGCGTCAGCAGCGCTCGGGACAGGGGGCGCAGGAGGTGGAGTAACACTGAAGCTTTCTTT
CDR3aa: CVSSARDRGRRRWSNTEAFF
v_gene: TRBV11-2
d_gene: TRBD1
abundance: -
j_gene: TRBJ1-1

CDR3nt: TGTGCCAGCAGTTCCTCGCCAGGGCTAGAGACCCAGTATTTC
CDR3aa: CASSSSPGLETQYF
v_gene: TRBV6-5
d_gene: -
abundance: -
j_gene: TRBJ2-5

CDR3nt: TGTGACAGCAGCTTCCTAGCGGATATATCCTACAATGAGTGGTTCTTC
CDR3aa: CDSSFLADISYNEWFF
v_gene: TRBV11-3
d_gene: TRBD2
abundance: once
j_gene: TRBJ2-1

CDR3nt: TGCGCTAGCAGCCGAGACCATATTATTAGCGGGAGGGTGGATACGCAGTATTTT
CDR3aa: CASSRDHIISGRVDTQYF
v_gene: TRBV4-1
d_gene: TRBD2
abundance: -
j_gene: TRBJ2-3

CDR3nt: TGTGCCAGCAGCTTAGACCGGGACCTCTACGAGCAGTACTTC
CDR3aa: CASSLDRDLYEQYF
v_gene: TRBV11-3
d_gene: -
abundance: -
j_gene: TRBJ2-7

CDR3nt: TGCGCCAGCAGCCCGAGGGCGGACTTCGTTTACGAGCAGTACTTC
CDR3aa: CASSPRADFVYEQYF
v_gene: TRBV5-1
d_gene: -
abundance: medium-sized
j_gene: TRBJ2-7

CDR3nt: TGCGCCAGCAGCTTAGATCGACATACTACAGATACGCAGTATTTT
CDR3aa: CASSLDRHTTDTQYF
v_gene: TRBV11-3
d_gene: -
abundance: once
j_gene: TRBJ2-3